The entry below describes one T cell receptor beta chain. The data derive from a study of blood T cell repertoires in COVID-19. Here immunoSEQ multiplex PCR was the method, and the copy in TCRdb shows in-frame clones only, minus some. Among about 140,000 clones listed, about nine tenths were seen once. The study assigned cohorts using participant-reported clinical history. The CDR3 extends over 17 amino acids. CDR1 is SGHRS, CDR2 YFSETQ, per germline. J was trimmed by 4 bases and V by 4 bases; bases with no gene match: 14. The chain is built from TRBV5-1 and TRBJ2-3, with TRBD1 identical over 8 bases. The sequence was obtained from a man between 45 and 60 years old who had recovered from COVID-19. The sequencing input was PBMCs or T cells enriched from blood (not recorded which). CDR3 sequence (DNA): TGCGCCAGCAGCCCGACTTGGACAGGGAAAGATTCAGATACGCAGTATTTT. It translates to CASSPTWTGKDSDTQYF. The variable domain in full, with the rest retrieved from reference TRBV5-1 and TRBJ2-3, is KAGVTQTPRYLIKTRGQQVTLSCSPISGHRSVSWYQQTPGQGLQFLFEYFSETQRNKGNFPGRFSGRQFSNSRSEMNVSTLELGDSALYLCASSPTWTGKDSDTQYFGPGTRLTVL.